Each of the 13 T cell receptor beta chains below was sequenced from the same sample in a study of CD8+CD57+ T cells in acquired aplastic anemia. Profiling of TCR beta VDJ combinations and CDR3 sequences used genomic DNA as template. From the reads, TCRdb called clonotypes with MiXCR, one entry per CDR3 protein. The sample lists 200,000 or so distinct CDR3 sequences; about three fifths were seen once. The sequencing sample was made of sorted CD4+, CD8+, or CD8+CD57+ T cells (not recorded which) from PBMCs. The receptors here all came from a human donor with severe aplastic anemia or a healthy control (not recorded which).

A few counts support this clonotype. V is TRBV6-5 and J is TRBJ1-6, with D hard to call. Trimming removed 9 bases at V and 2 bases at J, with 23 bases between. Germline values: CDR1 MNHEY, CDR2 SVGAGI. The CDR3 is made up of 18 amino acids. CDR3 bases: TGTGCCAGTACTAAAAGACCCTCCGGGCATACCTATAATTCACCCCTCCACTTT. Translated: CASTKRPSGHTYNSPLHF.

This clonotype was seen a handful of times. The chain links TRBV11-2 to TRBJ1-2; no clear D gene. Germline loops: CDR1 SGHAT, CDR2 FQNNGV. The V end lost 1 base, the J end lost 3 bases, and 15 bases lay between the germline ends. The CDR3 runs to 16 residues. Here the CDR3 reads CASSLGSSGIDYGYTF. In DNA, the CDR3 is TGTGCCAGCAGCTTAGGATCTTCGGGGATTGACTATGGCTACACCTTC.

The CDR3 reads CASSAQGYEQYF. CDR3 in DNA: TGTGCCAGCAGCGCACAGGGTTACGAGCAGTACTTC. The gene calls are TRBV7-2 and TRBJ2-7; D possibly corresponds to TRBD1 (6 bases). The CDR3 covers 12 residues. V lost 5 bases, J lost 4 bases, and 9 bases lay in between. Germline V gives CDR1 SGHTA, CDR2 FQGNSA.

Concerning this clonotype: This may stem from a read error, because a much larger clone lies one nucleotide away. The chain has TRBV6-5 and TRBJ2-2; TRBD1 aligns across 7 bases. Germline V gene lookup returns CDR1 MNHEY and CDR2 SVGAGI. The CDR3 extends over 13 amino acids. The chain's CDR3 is CASRDRNTGEPFF. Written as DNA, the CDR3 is TGTGCCAGCAGGGACAGGAACACCGGGGAGCCGTTTTTT.

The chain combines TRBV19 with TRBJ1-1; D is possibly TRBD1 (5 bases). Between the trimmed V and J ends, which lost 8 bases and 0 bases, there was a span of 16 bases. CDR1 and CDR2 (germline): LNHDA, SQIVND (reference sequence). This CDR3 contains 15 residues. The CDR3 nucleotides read TGTGCCAGTGGGTACCTCAGACAGATGAACACTGAAGCTTTCTTT. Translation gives CASGYLRQMNTEAFF.

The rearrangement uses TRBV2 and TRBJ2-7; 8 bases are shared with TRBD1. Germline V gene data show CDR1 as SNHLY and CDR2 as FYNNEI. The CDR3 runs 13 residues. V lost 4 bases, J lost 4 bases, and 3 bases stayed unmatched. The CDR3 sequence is CASSVGQAYEQYF. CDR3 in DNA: TGTGCCAGCAGTGTGGGACAGGCGTACGAGCAGTACTTC. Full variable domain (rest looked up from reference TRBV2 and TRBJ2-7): EPEVTQTPSHQVTQMGQEVILRCVPISNHLYFYWYRQILGQKVEFLVSFYNNEISEKSEIFDDQFSVERPDGSNFTLKIRSTKLEDSAMYFCASSVGQAYEQYFGPGTRLTVT.

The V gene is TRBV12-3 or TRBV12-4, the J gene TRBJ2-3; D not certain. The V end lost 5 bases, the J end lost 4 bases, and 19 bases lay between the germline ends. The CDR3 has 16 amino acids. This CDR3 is CASSATWAPIADTQYF. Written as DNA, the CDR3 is TGTGCCAGCAGTGCCACATGGGCGCCGATCGCAGATACGCAGTATTTT.

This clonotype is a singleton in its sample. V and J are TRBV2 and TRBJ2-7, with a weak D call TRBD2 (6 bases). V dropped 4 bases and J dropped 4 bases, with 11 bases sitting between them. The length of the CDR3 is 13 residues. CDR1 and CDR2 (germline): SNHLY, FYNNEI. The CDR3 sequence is CASSGRGGYEQYF. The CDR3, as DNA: TGTGCCAGCAGTGGACGGGGAGGATACGAGCAGTACTTC.

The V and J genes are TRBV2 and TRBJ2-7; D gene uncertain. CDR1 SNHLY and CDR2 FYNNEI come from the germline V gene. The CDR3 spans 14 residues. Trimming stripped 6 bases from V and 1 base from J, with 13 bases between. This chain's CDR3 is CASRARMMSYEQYF. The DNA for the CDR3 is TGTGCCAGCAGAGCCCGGATGATGTCCTACGAGCAGTACTTC.

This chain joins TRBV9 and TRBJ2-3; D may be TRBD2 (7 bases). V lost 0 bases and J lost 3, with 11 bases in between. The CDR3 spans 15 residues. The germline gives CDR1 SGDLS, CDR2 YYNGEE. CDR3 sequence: CASSVGGGRTDTQYF. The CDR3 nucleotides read TGTGCCAGCAGCGTAGGGGGGGGCCGTACAGATACGCAGTATTTT.

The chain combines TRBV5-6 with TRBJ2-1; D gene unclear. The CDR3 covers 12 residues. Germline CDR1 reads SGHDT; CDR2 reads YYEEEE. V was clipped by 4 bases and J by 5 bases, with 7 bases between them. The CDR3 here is CASSRPDNEQFF. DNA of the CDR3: TGTGCCAGCAGCCGTCCGGACAATGAGCAGTTCTTC.

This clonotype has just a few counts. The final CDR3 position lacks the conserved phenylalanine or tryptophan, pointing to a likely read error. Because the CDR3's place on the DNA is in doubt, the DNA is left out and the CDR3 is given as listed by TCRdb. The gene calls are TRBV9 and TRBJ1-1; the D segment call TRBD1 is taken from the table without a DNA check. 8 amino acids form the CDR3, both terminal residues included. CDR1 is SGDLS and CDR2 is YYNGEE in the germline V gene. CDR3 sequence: CASSPGDI.

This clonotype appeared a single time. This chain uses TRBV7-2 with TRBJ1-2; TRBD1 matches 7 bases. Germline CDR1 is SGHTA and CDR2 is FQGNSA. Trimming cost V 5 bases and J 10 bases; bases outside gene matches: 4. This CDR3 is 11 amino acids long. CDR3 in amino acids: CASSQTGSYTF. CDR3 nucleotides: TGTGCCAGCAGCCAGACAGGGTCCTACACCTTC.